This T cell receptor (beta chain) was captured in a study of blood T cell repertoires in COVID-19. Study-level information: The study drew acute and convalescent COVID-19 samples from the United States, Italy and Spain. T cells, B-cell-depleted T cells, or PBMCs provided the cDNA or gDNA that served as material.

This clone was recorded once. In the original workflow: For nucleated cells, counts were estimated from reference gene primer amplification. Profiled with immunoSEQ multiplex PCR; TCRdb holds only in-frame clones, not every one. That table supplies the V and J calls and clone size; D and trimming were determined from the DNA. The sample has about 170,000 clones, about 89% seen once. Germline V gives CDR1 SGHTS, CDR2 YDEGEE. CDR3 size: 16 residues. After removal of 4 bases from V and 2 bases from J, the junction contained 7 bases not matched to a gene. This receptor was identified in a man aged 65 to 79 with acute or convalescent COVID-19. The sample was peripheral blood. This chain joins TRBV5-8 and TRBJ2-1; TRBD1 agrees at 9 bases. CDR3 DNA sequence: TGTGCCAGCAGCAGGGGGACAGGGAACGCCTACAATGAGCAGTTCTTC. This translates into CASSRGTGNAYNEQFF.